The present entry profiles one TCR beta chain with its context. Its antigen is undetermined. These data come from a study of cytomegalovirus exposure and HLA in healthy donors. Study-wide context: Early released data comprised some 91 million unique TCRs from HLA-typed donors.

Overall study results and limits: Later analysis suggested links between common viral pathogens and several top significant clusters.

The germline gives CDR1 MNHNS, CDR2 SASEGT. The CDR3 is made up of 14 amino acids. V dropped 6 bases and J dropped 3 bases, with 11 bases sitting between them. The PCR employed 60 Vbeta primers together with 13 Jbeta primers. Clones were sequenced by immunoSEQ multiplex PCR, and TCRdb holds only the in-frame ones, with some missing. Of tens of thousands of clones in the sample, 78% are singletons; the top ten hold roughly 1.5%. This sequence originates from a man in his forties or fifties in good health and CMV-seronegative. The chain couples TRBV6-1 to TRBJ1-4; D gene unclear. Sample: PBMCs. The CDR3 region has the DNA TGTGCCAGCAGGGAGGGTGCAGCTAATGAAAAACTGTTTTTT. This gives the protein CASREGAANEKLFF.